This TCR beta chain stems from a study of identical twins. A few counts support this clonotype. Antigen: not known. The CDR3 is 15 residues long. J gave up 4 bases and V 2 bases, and 4 bases lay outside the gene matches. Germline assignment: CDR1 SGHNT and CDR2 YYREEE (reference sequence). Study results and limitations: Models predicted less out-of-frame TCR alpha sharing in monozygotic twins than was found.

Template switching, a step in the protocol, added a universal primer site, and cDNA carried unique molecular identifiers. Via MiXCR, TCRdb re-called the 5' RACE reads, giving one row per CDR3 protein. This table has around 470,000 distinct CDR3 sequences, 12% to 15% appearing once. These data were likewise used in another study, on yellow fever vaccine responses in identical twins.

The sequenced sample was CD4+ T cells sorted from blood. The chain joins TRBV5-4 to TRBJ2-2; 8 nucleotides align to TRBD2. The receptor was derived from a woman younger than 35 in good health. Here the CDR3 DNA reads TGTGCCAGCAGCTTCGGCGGGAGGAGCACCGGGGAGCTGTTTTTT. Protein: CASSFGGRSTGELFF.